This TCR beta chain is from a study of siplizumab effects on memory and regulatory T cells. General study points: Treatment with siplizumab left mappable alloreactive CD4+ clones averaging around 69% Treg-derived, compared with 25% to 30% in controls. Proliferating Tregs' suppressive function in siplizumab cultures went unconfirmed. A significant reduction in alloreactive sequences traceable to unstimulated CD4+ memory cells was produced by siplizumab. Proliferating clones, CD4+ or CD8+, lacked an assignable naive or memory phenotype in roughly 75-95% of cases.

Comment on this clone: Its antigen is unknown.

There are 11 residues in the CDR3. V was pared by 3 bases and J by 6 bases, with 4 bases between. Germline CDR1 is MDHEN and CDR2 is SYDVKM. TCRdb's table, derived via immunoSEQ multiplex PCR, lists solely in-frame clones and lacks some. Of 100,000 or so clones listed, 80% to 95% are singletons. V gene TRBV28 combines with J gene TRBJ2-3; D is unclear. The TCR originated in a human donor in good health. Some clones in this sample may be carry-over from other donors' samples. The sequencing input was CD4+ T cells sorted from blood. The CDR3 coding sequence is TGTGCCAGCAGTTTTTGGGATACGCAGTATTTT. Translated: CASSFWDTQYF.